This T cell receptor beta chain was captured in a study of cytomegalovirus exposure and HLA in healthy donors. Study in general: As released early, the data held roughly 85 million unique TCRs from HLA-typed donors.

Both 60 Vbeta primers and 13 Jbeta primers went into the PCR. Data came from immunoSEQ multiplex PCR; TCRdb stores just in-frame clones and leaves some out. In the table there are about 91,000 clones, around 60% of which are singletons. From germline, CDR1 is LNHDA and CDR2 SQIVND (reference sequence). The CDR3 consists of 14 residues. Of note for this clone: The junction departs from germline at one end; a sequencing error may be responsible.

The source material was PBMCs. The TCR was taken from a human donor in good health. The chain uses TRBV19 and TRBJ1-5; no clear D. CDR3 coding DNA: TGTGCCAGTACGATTATGGGTAGCAATCAGCCCCAGAATTTT. Translating it yields CASTIMGSNQPQNF.